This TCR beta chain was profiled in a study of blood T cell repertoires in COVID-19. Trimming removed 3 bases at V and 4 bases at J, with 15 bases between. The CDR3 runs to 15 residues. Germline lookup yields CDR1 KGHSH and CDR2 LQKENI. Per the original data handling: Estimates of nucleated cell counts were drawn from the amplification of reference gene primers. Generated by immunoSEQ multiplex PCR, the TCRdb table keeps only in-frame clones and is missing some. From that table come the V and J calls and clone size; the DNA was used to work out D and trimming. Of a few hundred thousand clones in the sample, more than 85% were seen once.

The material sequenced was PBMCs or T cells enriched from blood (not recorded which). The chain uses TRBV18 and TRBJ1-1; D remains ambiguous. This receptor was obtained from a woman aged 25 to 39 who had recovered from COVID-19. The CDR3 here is CASSPAPPGFTEAFF. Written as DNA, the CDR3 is TGTGCCAGCTCACCCGCTCCTCCGGGGTTCACTGAAGCTTTCTTT.